The next 31 T cell receptor beta chains were all read from a single sample in a study of T cell repertoires in cytomegalovirus infection. Via MiXCR, TCRdb re-called the reads, giving one row per CDR3 protein. The table includes about 600,000 distinct CDR3 sequences, 20% to 25% detected once. Sequenced: CD8+ T cells from PBMCs. These receptors all come from a human donor in good health (CMV status not recorded). Some clones in this sample may be carry-over from other donors' samples.

This clonotype appeared many times. The gene calls are TRBV11-2 and TRBJ2-1; 10 nucleotides agree with TRBD1. CDR3 size: 13 residues. V dropped 5 bases and J dropped 8; count of bases not matched to a gene: 3. The germline V gene has CDR1 SGHAT and CDR2 FQNNGV. The DNA of the CDR3 is TGTGCCAGCAGCCGGACAGGGGGACATGAGCAGTTCTTC. Translating gives CASSRTGGHEQFF.

This clonotype was observed a few times. The chain combines TRBV5-5 with TRBJ2-3; no reliable D call. In germline, CDR1 is SGHKS, CDR2 YYEKEE (reference sequence). With 0 bases removed from V and 4 bases from J, the gap between germline ends came to 12 bases. The CDR3 covers 15 residues. The CDR3 nucleotides are TGTGCCAGCAGCTTGGCATTCGGTGAAGCAGATACGCAGTATTTT. Encoded protein: CASSLAFGEADTQYF.

In this sample, this clonotype turned up many times. V gene TRBV6-6 combines with J gene TRBJ1-5; TRBD1 might be the D (6 bases). The germline CDR1 and CDR2 sequences are MNHNY and SVGAGI (reference sequence). The V end lost 5 bases, the J end lost 0 bases, and 17 bases lay between the germline ends. This CDR3 has 17 residues. CDR3 in amino acids: CASSTPWGADSNQPQHF. CDR3 in DNA: TGTGCCAGCAGTACACCTTGGGGGGCGGATAGCAATCAGCCCCAGCATTTT.

This clonotype showed up just a few times. The chain employs TRBV7-9 and TRBJ2-5, with 7 nucleotides matching TRBD2. Germline loops: CDR1 SEHNR, CDR2 FQNEAQ (reference sequence). This CDR3 is built from 17 residues. Trimming removed 0 bases from V and 2 bases from J; junction bases left unmatched: 9. CDR3 sequence reads: CASSLATVAGEQETQYF. The CDR3 nucleotides are TGTGCCAGCAGCTTAGCAACAGTTGCGGGGGAACAAGAGACCCAGTACTTC.

About this clonotype itself: A much larger clone lies one base from this, so it may be a read error. The chain carries TRBV7-6 and TRBJ2-2, with 7 positions matching TRBD1. The CDR3 covers 20 residues. CDR1 and CDR2 (germline): SGHVS, FNYEAQ. CDR3 DNA sequence: TGTGTCAGCAGCCCCCCAGGGGGATTAGGACAGGTCCCGAACACCGGGGAGCTGTTTTTT. The encoded protein is CVSSPPGGLGQVPNTGELFF.

This clonotype was observed a handful of times. The gene calls are TRBV20-1 and TRBJ2-2, with TRBD2 matching 11 bases. Germline V CDR1 and CDR2: DFQATT, SNEGSKA (reference sequence). The CDR3 is 18 residues long. Trimming removed 0 bases from V and 4 bases from J; junction bases left unmatched: 10. In DNA form, the CDR3 reads TGCAGTGCTAGAGATTCCAAGACTAGCGGGATTTTCACCGGGGAGCTGTTTTTT. Translation: CSARDSKTSGIFTGELFF.

This clonotype was seen a handful of times. The rearrangement uses TRBV15 and TRBJ1-1; D remains ambiguous. V was cut by 0 bases and J by 1 base, with 12 bases left in between. Germline CDR1 LNHNV, CDR2 YYDKDF (reference sequence). The CDR3 runs to 16 residues. CDR3 in DNA: TGTGCCACCAGCAGAGAGTTTGAGTGGGAGAACACTGAAGCTTTCTTT. Translating it yields CATSREFEWENTEAFF.

The genes are TRBV5-1 and TRBJ1-6; 8 positions match TRBD1. The germline gives CDR1 SGHRS, CDR2 YFSETQ. The CDR3 length is 17 residues. The V segment lost 6 bases and the J segment 3 bases; nucleotides outside the gene matches: 11. The CDR3 reads CASTPWTGTIYNSPLHF. The DNA of the CDR3 is TGCGCCAGCACACCTTGGACAGGGACGATCTATAATTCACCCCTCCACTTT.

In regard to this clonotype: Sequence at one end of the junction differs from germline and may be a read error. The rearrangement uses TRBV28 and TRBJ2-5, with D uncertain. CDR3 length: 14 amino acids. The V gene's germline CDR1 is MDHEN and CDR2 SYDVKM. The CDR3 loop is CASSSPGHAESQYF. The CDR3 nucleotides read TGTGCCAGCAGTTCGCCGGGCCATGCAGAGAGCCAGTACTTC.

The gene calls are TRBV19 and TRBJ2-2, with unresolved D. The V gene's germline CDR1 is LNHDA and CDR2 SQIVND (reference sequence). The CDR3 extends over 14 amino acids. V shed 3 bases and J shed 6 bases, with 11 bases lying between them. CDR3 amino acids: CASSITRAPGELFF. The CDR3 nucleotides read TGTGCCAGTAGTATTACTCGGGCGCCCGGGGAGCTGTTTTTT.

This clonotype was seen a few times. The chain joins TRBV15 to TRBJ2-1; D gene unclear. CDR3 length: 12 amino acids. Trimming left V 0 bases short and J 7 bases short, with 4 bases between. Germline V gene lookup returns CDR1 LNHNV and CDR2 YYDKDF (reference sequence). CDR3 sequence (DNA): TGTGCCACCAGCAGAGAATGGAATGAGCAGTTCTTC. It encodes CATSREWNEQFF.

This clonotype was observed a single time. A much larger clone differs from this one at a single base, so this may be a read error. The rearrangement joins TRBV13 to TRBJ2-1, with a tentative D call TRBD1 (5 bases). Germline loops: CDR1 PRHDT, CDR2 FYEKMQ (reference sequence). The CDR3 runs 15 residues. The ends were cut back, 6 bases at V and 0 bases at J, with 12 bases in the middle. The CDR3 region is CASSYKGRSYNEQFF. CDR3 nucleotide sequence: TGTGCCAGCAGTTACAAGGGGCGCTCCTACAATGAGCAGTTCTTC.

This clonotype was counted at least ten times. The gene calls are TRBV7-9 and TRBJ1-4; D uncertain. The V end lost 5 bases, the J end lost 5 bases, and 12 bases lay between the germline ends. There are 14 residues in the CDR3. Germline V gives CDR1 SEHNR, CDR2 FQNEAQ (reference sequence). CDR3 amino acids: CASSGKDRNEKLFF. The CDR3 DNA follows: TGTGCCAGCAGCGGAAAGGACCGAAATGAAAAACTGTTTTTT.

This clonotype was recorded at least ten times. V usage is TRBV7-6 and J usage is TRBJ2-6; the match to TRBD1 covers 8 bases. This CDR3 region has 19 residues. The V gene's germline CDR1 is SGHVS and CDR2 FNYEAQ. The J segment lost 0 bases and the V segment lost 0 bases, leaving 7 bases of the junction unmatched. CDR3: CASSLATGEYLSGANVLTF. CDR3 nucleotide sequence: TGTGCCAGCAGCTTAGCGACAGGGGAGTACCTCTCTGGGGCCAACGTCCTGACTTTC.

This clonotype occurred a few times. The J gene is TRBJ2-1, the V gene TRBV9; TRBD2 matches at 11 bases. Losses at the gene ends were 0 bases for V and 2 bases for J; bases not matched to a gene: 10. The CDR3 loop spans 19 amino acids. Per the germline V gene, CDR1 is SGDLS and CDR2 is YYNGEE. DNA for the CDR3: TGTGCCAGCAGCGTAGGGGGCTTGACTAGCGGGGCCACCTACAATGAGCAGTTCTTC. This translates into CASSVGGLTSGATYNEQFF.

This clonotype was seen only a few times. The J gene is TRBJ2-3, the V gene TRBV12-3 or TRBV12-4, with D hard to call. The CDR3 is 16 amino acids. The V end lost 2 bases, the J end lost 2 bases, and 14 bases lay between the germline ends. This CDR3 reads CASSLWLDAVTDTQYF. The DNA for the CDR3 is TGTGCCAGCAGTTTATGGCTAGACGCCGTCACAGATACGCAGTATTTT.

In its sample, this clonotype was seen a few times. This chain connects TRBV4-1 to TRBJ2-3; D remains ambiguous. Trimming took off 6 bases at V and 4 bases at J, with 14 bases between the two ends. Germline V gene sequence: CDR1 MGHRA, CDR2 YSYEKL. The CDR3 sequence is 14 residues long. CDR3 residues: CASRLEHTADTQYF. CDR3 coding DNA: TGCGCCAGCAGGTTGGAACATACGGCAGATACGCAGTATTTT.

This rearrangement joins TRBV6-2 or TRBV6-3 to TRBJ2-5; possible D gene TRBD2, 5 bases. The CDR3 consists of 15 residues. Germline V gene lookup returns CDR1 MNHEY and CDR2 SVGEGT. Trimming took 1 base from V and 5 from J, leaving 14 bases between them. CDR3 in amino acids: CASSYFLGPGETQYF. CDR3 DNA sequence: TGTGCCAGCAGTTACTTTCTAGGACCGGGGGAGACCCAGTACTTC.

This chain links TRBV9 with TRBJ2-2; D is undetermined. This CDR3 has 13 residues. The V gene's germline CDR1 is SGDLS and CDR2 YYNGEE. Between the trimmed V and J ends, which lost 3 bases and 0 bases, there was a span of 3 bases. Here the CDR3 DNA reads TGTGCCAGCAGCGGGACGAACACCGGGGAGCTGTTTTTT. Translated, it gives CASSGTNTGELFF.

V usage is TRBV20-1 and J usage is TRBJ2-7; no reliable D call. Trimming cost V 2 bases and J 1 base, with 9 bases left between them. Per the germline V gene, CDR1 is DFQATT and CDR2 is SNEGSKA (reference sequence). This CDR3 is built from 13 residues. The CDR3 region is CSARKAHSYEQYF. The CDR3 region has the DNA TGCAGTGCTAGAAAGGCACATTCCTACGAGCAGTACTTC.

This clonotype turned up a few times. V usage is TRBV12-3 or TRBV12-4 and J usage is TRBJ1-1; D possibly corresponds to TRBD1 (5 bases). V was cut by 7 bases and J by 5 bases, with 17 bases left in between. This CDR3 is built from 14 residues. The CDR3 coding sequence is TGTGCCAGCACCCACTCGGGGGGAAGGACTGAAGCTTTCTTT. Translating it yields CASTHSGGRTEAFF.

This clonotype was counted only a few times. V is TRBV6-2 or TRBV6-3 and J is TRBJ2-2, with 9 bases that match TRBD1. The ends lost 3 bases at V and 4 bases at J; junction bases unmatched: 3. Germline V gene sequence: CDR1 MNHEY, CDR2 SVGEGT. The CDR3 totals 15 residues. CDR3 loop: CASSYPGQGTGELFF. DNA of the CDR3: TGTGCCAGCAGTTATCCGGGACAGGGCACCGGGGAGCTGTTTTTT.

A remark on this clonotype: A clone one base away is much larger, so this may be a read error. J is TRBJ1-1 and V is TRBV7-8; D is uncertain. The germline CDR1 and CDR2 sequences are SGHVS and FQNEAQ. Trimming cost V 1 base and J 7 bases, with 10 bases left between them. This CDR3 has 13 residues. The CDR3 loop is CASSLGVTFEAFF. The DNA for the CDR3 is TGTGCCAGCAGCTTAGGAGTGACGTTTGAAGCTTTCTTT.

This clonotype occurred a few times. The chain combines TRBV6-6 with TRBJ2-5; the match to TRBD2 covers 8 bases. The CDR3 length is 14 residues. Germline V lookup: CDR1 MNHNY, CDR2 SVGAGI (reference sequence). The V gene end was trimmed by 6 bases and the J gene end by 4 bases; junction bases not matched to a gene: 7. Here the CDR3 reads CASSGTRDTETQYF. The CDR3 nucleotides read TGTGCCAGCAGCGGGACTAGGGATACAGAGACCCAGTACTTC.

There are many counts of this clonotype. This sequence joins TRBV19 and TRBJ2-2; 11 bases are a match to TRBD1. The V gene's germline CDR1 is LNHDA and CDR2 SQIVND (reference sequence). With V trimmed by 4 bases and J by 4 bases, 5 bases remained unmatched. The CDR3 is 16 residues long. The CDR3 spells CASSTGQGAGTGELFF. In DNA form, the CDR3 reads TGTGCCAGTAGTACAGGACAGGGGGCAGGCACCGGGGAGCTGTTTTTT.

The chain links TRBV11-2 to TRBJ1-5; TRBD1 might be the D (6 bases). The CDR3 is made up of 15 amino acids. Trimming stripped 1 base from V and 10 bases from J, with 17 bases between. The germline gives CDR1 SGHAT, CDR2 FQNNGV. The CDR3 is CASSLGAGESYPQHF. Here the CDR3 DNA reads TGTGCCAGCAGCTTAGGGGCAGGGGAATCTTACCCCCAGCATTTT.

The table lists this clonotype with many counts. The V gene is TRBV7-2, the J gene TRBJ2-3; a possible D gene is TRBD2 (5 bases). The germline V and J ends were trimmed by 7 bases and 1 base, with 15 bases remaining between them. The CDR3 totals 15 residues. The germline V gene encodes CDR1 SGHTA and CDR2 FQGNSA. CDR3 sequence (DNA): TGTGCCAGCACAAGAACGGGGAGCCGCACAGATACGCAGTATTTT. It codes for CASTRTGSRTDTQYF.

At least ten counts were recorded for this clonotype. The J gene is TRBJ1-1, the V gene TRBV7-6; possibly TRBD1 for D (5 bases). Trimming shortened V by 0 bases and J by 1 base, and 6 bases separated the two germline ends. CDR3 length: 14 amino acids. CDR1 SGHVS and CDR2 FNYEAQ come from the germline V gene. This CDR3 reads CASSLATGNTEAFF. The CDR3 DNA reads as TGTGCCAGCAGCTTAGCCACAGGGAACACTGAAGCTTTCTTT.

Ten or more counts support this clonotype. V is TRBV10-3 and J is TRBJ1-1; D is uncertain. This CDR3 has 16 amino acids. The germline V and J ends were trimmed by 0 bases and 0 bases, with 11 bases remaining between them. The V gene's germline CDR1 is ENHRY and CDR2 SYGVKD. Written as DNA, the CDR3 is TGTGCCATCAGTGAGTCGACCGGTATCCTGAACACTGAAGCTTTCTTT. Its translation is CAISESTGILNTEAFF.

The gene calls are TRBV6-2 or TRBV6-3 and TRBJ1-2; D gene ambiguous. V was clipped by 2 bases and J by 4 bases, with 14 bases between them. CDR3 size: 15 residues. The germline gives CDR1 MNHEY, CDR2 SVGEGT. The CDR3 sequence is CASSYRGLFPYGYTF. The CDR3 nucleotides read TGTGCCAGCAGTTACCGCGGACTATTTCCCTATGGCTACACCTTC.

The V and J genes are TRBV28 and TRBJ1-6; the D gene is possibly TRBD1 (5 bases). The ends were cut back, 1 base at V and 7 bases at J, with 8 bases in the middle. This CDR3 comprises 14 residues. Germline V gene data show CDR1 as MDHEN and CDR2 as SYDVKM. The CDR3 protein is CASSLSGTNSPLHF. Here the CDR3 DNA reads TGTGCCAGCAGTTTATCAGGGACCAATTCACCCCTCCACTTT.